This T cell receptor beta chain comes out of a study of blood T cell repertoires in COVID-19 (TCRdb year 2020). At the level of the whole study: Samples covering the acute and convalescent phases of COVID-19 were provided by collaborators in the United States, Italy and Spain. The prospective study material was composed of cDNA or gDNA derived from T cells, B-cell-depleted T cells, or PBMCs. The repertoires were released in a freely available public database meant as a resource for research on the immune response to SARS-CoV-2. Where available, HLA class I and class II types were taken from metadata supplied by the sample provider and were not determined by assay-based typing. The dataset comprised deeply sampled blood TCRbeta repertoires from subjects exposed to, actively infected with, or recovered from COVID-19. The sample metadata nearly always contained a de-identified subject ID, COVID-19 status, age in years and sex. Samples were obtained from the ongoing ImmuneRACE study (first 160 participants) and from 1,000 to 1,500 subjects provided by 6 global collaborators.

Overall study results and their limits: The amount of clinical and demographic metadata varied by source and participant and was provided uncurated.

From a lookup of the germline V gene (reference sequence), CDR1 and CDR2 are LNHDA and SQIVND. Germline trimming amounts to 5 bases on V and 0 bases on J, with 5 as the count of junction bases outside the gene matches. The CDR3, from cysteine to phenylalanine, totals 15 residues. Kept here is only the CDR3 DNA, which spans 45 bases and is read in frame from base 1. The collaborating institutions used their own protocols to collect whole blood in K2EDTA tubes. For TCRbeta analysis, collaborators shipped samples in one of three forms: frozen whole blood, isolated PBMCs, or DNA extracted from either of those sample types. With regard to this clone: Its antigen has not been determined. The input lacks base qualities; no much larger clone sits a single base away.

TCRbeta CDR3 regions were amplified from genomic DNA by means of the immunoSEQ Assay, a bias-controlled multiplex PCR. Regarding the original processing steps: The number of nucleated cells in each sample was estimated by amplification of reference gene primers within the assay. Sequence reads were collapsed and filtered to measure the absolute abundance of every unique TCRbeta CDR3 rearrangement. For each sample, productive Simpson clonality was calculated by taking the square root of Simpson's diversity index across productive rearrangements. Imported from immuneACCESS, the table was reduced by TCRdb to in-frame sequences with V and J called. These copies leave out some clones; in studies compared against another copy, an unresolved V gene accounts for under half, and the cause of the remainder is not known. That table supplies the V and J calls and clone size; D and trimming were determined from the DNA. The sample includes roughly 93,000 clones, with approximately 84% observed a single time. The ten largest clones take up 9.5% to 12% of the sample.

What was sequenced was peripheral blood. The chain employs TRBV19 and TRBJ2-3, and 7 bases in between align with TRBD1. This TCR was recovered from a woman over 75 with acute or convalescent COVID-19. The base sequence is TGTGCCAGTAGTCCTCAGACAGGGAGCACAGATACGCAGTATTTT. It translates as CASSPQTGSTDTQYF.